This TCR beta chain stems from a study of shared clonotypes between healthy human individuals. Turning to this clone: The antigen remains unidentified.

Clones were sequenced by immunoSEQ multiplex PCR, and TCRdb holds only the in-frame ones, with some missing. The sample contains roughly 2.1 million clones, 85% to 95% of which appear only once. CD8 cells classed as naive were CD45RO-negative and positively selected for CCR7, excluding terminally differentiated effector memory CD45RA+ cells. Every donor, a Caucasian adult, lived in Nashville, Tennessee. Study-level findings and limits: The authors sampled blood alone, and tissue repertoires likely differ. Clonotypes that were shared across several donors made up approximately 5% of naive CD4 clonotypes.

Trimming at V came to 9 bases and at J to 4 bases, leaving 15 bases not matched to a gene. The length of the CDR3 is 15 residues. Germline V CDR1 and CDR2: MNHEY, SMNVEV (reference sequence). V is TRBV27 and J is TRBJ2-7; 7 bases agree with TRBD1. The sequence derives from a man in his late teens or twenties in good health. Some clones in this sample may be carry-over from other donors' samples. The specimen was naive CD8+ T cells from PBMCs. Here the CDR3 reads CASSPTGTEQYEQYF. The CDR3 nucleotides read TGTGCCAGTTCCCCCACCGGGACAGAACAATACGAGCAGTACTTC.